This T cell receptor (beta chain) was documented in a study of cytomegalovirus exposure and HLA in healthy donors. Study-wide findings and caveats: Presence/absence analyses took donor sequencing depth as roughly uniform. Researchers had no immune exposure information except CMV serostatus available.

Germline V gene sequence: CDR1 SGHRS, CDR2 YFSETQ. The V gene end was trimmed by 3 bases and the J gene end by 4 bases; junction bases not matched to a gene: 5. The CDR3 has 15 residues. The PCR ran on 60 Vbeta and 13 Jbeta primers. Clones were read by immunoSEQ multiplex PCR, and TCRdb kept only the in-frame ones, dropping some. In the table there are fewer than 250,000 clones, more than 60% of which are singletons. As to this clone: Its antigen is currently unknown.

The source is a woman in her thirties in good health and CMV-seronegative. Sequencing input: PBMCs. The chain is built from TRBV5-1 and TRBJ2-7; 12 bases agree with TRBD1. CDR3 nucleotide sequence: TGCGCCAGCAGCTCTCTGGGACAGGGGGCGTACGAGCAGTACTTC. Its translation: CASSSLGQGAYEQYF.